The 26 T cell receptor beta chains presented below share a single source sample, sequenced in a study of CD8+CD57+ T cells in acquired aplastic anemia. It was genomic DNA that served as the template for profiling TCR beta VDJ and CDR3. TCRdb called the reads again in MiXCR, with one record for every CDR3 protein. The table lists under 200,000 distinct CDR3 sequences, 35% to 55% of them singletons. Specimen: sorted CD4+, CD8+, or CD8+CD57+ T cells (not recorded which) from PBMCs. These receptors came from a human donor in good health.

Ten or more counts support this clonotype. DNA of the CDR3: TGCGCCAGCAGCCAAGCCCAGGGGTATAACTATGGCTACACCTTC. Amino acid sequence: CASSQAQGYNYGYTF. This chain uses TRBV4-3 with TRBJ1-2; possible D gene TRBD1, 6 bases. The CDR3 runs 15 residues. Between the trimmed V and J ends, which lost 1 base and 1 base, there was a span of 10 bases. The V gene's germline CDR1 is LGHNA and CDR2 YSLEER.

This clonotype was found many times. The V call is TRBV19, the J call TRBJ1-6, with D maybe TRBD1 (6 bases). CDR1 and CDR2 from the germline V gene are LNHDA and SQIVND (reference sequence). This CDR3 has 13 amino acids. V lost 5 bases to trimming and J lost 5 bases, with 7 bases between them. The CDR3 DNA reads as TGTGCCAGTAGTCGACAGGATAATTCACCCCTCCACTTT. Translated, it gives CASSRQDNSPLHF.

In the case of this clonotype: Being one base from a much bigger clone, this may be a read error. J is TRBJ1-1 and V is TRBV7-9; D unclear. Trimming took 1 base from V and 2 from J, leaving 11 bases between them. CDR1 is SEHNR, CDR2 FQNEAQ, per germline (reference sequence). The CDR3 is 15 amino acids. CDR3 amino acids: CASSLEGIPNTEAFF. The CDR3 bases are TGTGCCAGCAGCTTAGAAGGGATACCTAACACTGAAGCTTTCTTT.

The rearrangement uses TRBV7-2 and TRBJ2-7; the D is unclear. This CDR3 is 13 amino acids long. Trimming took off 5 bases at V and 3 bases at J, with 11 bases between the two ends. CDR1 and CDR2 from the germline V gene are SGHTA and FQGNSA. The CDR3 coding sequence is TGTGCCAGCAGCGGGAACAGCTACTACGAGCAGTACTTC. It codes for CASSGNSYYEQYF.

This clonotype was seen many times. The V gene is TRBV5-6, the J gene TRBJ2-5; TRBD1 matches at 12 bases. Germline loops: CDR1 SGHDT, CDR2 YYEEEE. CDR3 length: 15 amino acids. Unmatched junction bases numbered 8, after V lost 5 bases and J lost 6 bases. CDR3 DNA sequence: TGTGCCAGCAGTCGGGACAGGGGGCGCTCCAAGACCCAGTACTTC. Amino acids: CASSRDRGRSKTQYF.

The chain joins TRBV11-2 to TRBJ2-3; 7 positions agree with TRBD2. Looked up from germline, CDR1 is SGHAT and CDR2 is FQNNGV. The J segment lost 3 bases and the V segment lost 1 base, leaving 4 bases of the junction unmatched. This CDR3 is 15 amino acids long. DNA for the CDR3: TGTGCCAGCAGCTTAGGGGCGGGAGTAACAGATACGCAGTATTTT. It yields the protein CASSLGAGVTDTQYF. Based on the CDR3 plus reference TRBV11-2 and TRBJ2-3, the full variable domain is EAGVAQSPRYKIIEKRQSVAFWCNPISGHATLYWYQQILGQGPKLLIQFQNNGVVDDSQLPKDRFSAERLKGVDSTLKIQPAKLEDSAVYLCASSLGAGVTDTQYFGPGTRLTVL.

This clonotype was counted only a few times. The chain combines TRBV13 with TRBJ2-1; D is ambiguous. Germline V CDR1 and CDR2: PRHDT, FYEKMQ (reference sequence). This CDR3 is 13 amino acids long. The V end lost 11 bases, the J end lost 7 bases, and 18 bases lay between the germline ends. CDR3 in amino acids: CARVFGQRNEQFF. The CDR3 DNA sequence: TGTGCCCGGGTATTTGGCCAGCGAAATGAGCAGTTCTTC.

This clonotype has ten or more counts. This sequence joins TRBV6-5 and TRBJ1-4, with D possibly TRBD1 on 5 matching bases. V dropped 2 bases and J dropped 5 bases, with 12 bases sitting between them. The CDR3 length is 15 residues. Germline CDR1 is MNHEY and CDR2 is SVGAGI. CDR3 bases: TGTGCCAGCAGTTACGGAGGCAGGACAAATGAAAAACTGTTTTTT. Translating gives CASSYGGRTNEKLFF.

The J gene is TRBJ2-7, the V gene TRBV28; TRBD1 aligns across 8 bases. J lost 0 bases, V lost 4 bases, and 2 bases had no gene match. Germline CDR1 MDHEN, CDR2 SYDVKM. This CDR3 spans 14 amino acids. The CDR3 reads CASSSTGGSYEQYF. DNA of the CDR3: TGTGCCAGCAGTTCCACAGGGGGCTCCTACGAGCAGTACTTC.

As to this clonotype: The junction shows a germline mismatch at one end, possibly a read error. The chain carries TRBV7-9 and TRBJ1-1; no clear D. The CDR3 runs 11 residues. Germline CDR1 SEHNR, CDR2 FQNEAQ (reference sequence). CDR3 residues: CASSLVAEACF. The CDR3 DNA reads as TGTGCCAGCAGCTTAGTGGCTGAAGCTTGCTTT. The full variable domain, rest sourced from reference TRBV7-9 and TRBJ1-1, is DTGVSQNPRHKITKRGQNVTFRCDPISEHNRLYWYRQTLGQGPEFLTYFQNEAQLEKSRLLSDRFSAERPKGSFSTLEIQRTEQGDSAMYLCASSLVAEACFGQGTRLTVV.

This clonotype was found many times. The chain uses TRBV10-2 and TRBJ2-7; TRBD2 agrees at 8 bases. This CDR3 comprises 15 residues. Germline V gene data show CDR1 as WSHSY and CDR2 as SAAADI. V was pared by 4 bases and J by 4 bases, with 9 bases of the junction left unmatched. DNA for the CDR3: TGCGCCAGCAGTGCCTACGGGAGGGCCCAGTACGAGCAGTACTTC. Translated, it gives CASSAYGRAQYEQYF.

In its sample, this clonotype was seen many times. This chain links TRBV6-5 with TRBJ1-2; no clear D. V gave up 6 bases and J gave up 2 bases, with 10 bases separating them. The V gene's germline CDR1 is MNHEY and CDR2 SVGAGI. This CDR3 region has 13 residues. The CDR3, as DNA: TGTGCCAGCAGCTTAGGGTGGAACTATGGCTACACCTTC. Translated, it gives CASSLGWNYGYTF.

In its sample, this clonotype was seen many times. This chain uses TRBV7-9 with TRBJ2-1; no clear D gene. CDR3 length: 14 residues. V was pared by 10 bases and J by 2 bases, with 15 bases between. Germline V CDR1 and CDR2: SEHNR, FQNEAQ (reference sequence). The CDR3 coding sequence is TGTGCCATCGAGTCCCGGGCTCCCTACAATGAGCAGTTCTTC. It specifies CAIESRAPYNEQFF.

This clonotype showed up many times. The chain links TRBV7-9 to TRBJ1-2; the D gene is possibly TRBD1 (5 bases). The CDR3 sequence is 12 residues long. Trimming took 7 bases from V and 3 from J, leaving 9 bases between them. Germline V gene data show CDR1 as SEHNR and CDR2 as FQNEAQ (reference sequence). The CDR3 spells CASTRGDYGYTF. The CDR3 DNA sequence: TGTGCCAGCACAAGAGGGGACTATGGCTACACCTTC.

Many counts were recorded for this clonotype. V gene TRBV7-3 combines with J gene TRBJ2-3, with a possible D match to TRBD1 (6 bases). Germline values: CDR1 SGHTA, CDR2 FQGTGA. Between the trimmed V and J ends, which lost 2 bases and 3 bases, there was a span of 15 bases. This CDR3 has 16 residues. The CDR3 protein is CASSLVSGVGTDTQYF. The CDR3 DNA is TGTGCCAGCAGCTTAGTCTCAGGGGTGGGGACAGATACGCAGTATTTT. Combining the CDR3 with reference TRBV7-3 and TRBJ2-3 gives the whole variable domain GAGVSQTPSNKVTEKGKYVELRCDPISGHTALYWYRQSLGQGPEFLIYFQGTGAADDSGLPNDRFFAVRPEGSVSTLKIQRTERGDSAVYLCASSLVSGVGTDTQYFGPGTRLTVL.

This clonotype was counted ten times or more. This sequence joins TRBV27 and TRBJ2-5, with D maybe TRBD1 (6 bases). This CDR3 has 12 amino acids. The V and J ends lost 6 bases and 5 bases respectively, with 10 bases between them. The V gene's germline CDR1 is MNHEY and CDR2 SMNVEV (reference sequence). The CDR3 loop is CASRKGVETQYF. DNA for the CDR3: TGTGCCAGCAGAAAGGGGGTCGAGACCCAGTACTTC.

This clonotype was recorded once. This chain joins TRBV19 and TRBJ1-2; TRBD1 matches at 9 bases. With V trimmed by 5 bases and J by 0 bases, 10 bases remained unmatched. CDR1 and CDR2 (germline): LNHDA, SQIVND (reference sequence). The CDR3 contains 17 residues. The CDR3 bases are TGTGCCAGTAGTCCCAGTGACGACAGGGGGGCTAACTATGGCTACACCTTC. It codes for CASSPSDDRGANYGYTF. Based on the CDR3 plus reference TRBV19 and TRBJ1-2, the full variable domain is DGGITQSPKYLFRKEGQNVTLSCEQNLNHDAMYWYRQDPGQGLRLIYYSQIVNDFQKGDIAEGYSVSREKKESFPLTVTSAQKNPTAFYLCASSPSDDRGANYGYTFGSGTRLTVV.

Many counts were recorded for this clonotype. V gene TRBV15 combines with J gene TRBJ2-1; weak D call: TRBD2 (6 bases). Germline CDR1 is LNHNV and CDR2 is YYDKDF (reference sequence). The CDR3 length is 17 residues. V lost 4 bases, J lost 0 bases, and 16 bases lay in between. CDR3 sequence: CATSISGLRDSYNEQFF. For the CDR3, the DNA is TGTGCCACCAGCATCTCGGGTCTGCGGGACTCCTACAATGAGCAGTTCTTC.

There are a few counts of this clonotype. The V call is TRBV20-1, the J call TRBJ1-4; 9 nucleotides align to TRBD1. CDR1 is DFQATT, CDR2 SNEGSKA, per germline (reference sequence). V was clipped by 5 bases and J by 8 bases; unmatched bases: 6. The CDR3 is 13 amino acids. The CDR3 DNA sequence: TGCAGTGCTGGGGGACAGGGTAGAGAAAAACTGTTTTTT. Residues: CSAGGQGREKLFF.

The rearrangement links TRBV2 to TRBJ2-2; 9 bases are shared with TRBD1. Germline V lookup: CDR1 SNHLY, CDR2 FYNNEI. The CDR3 consists of 14 residues. Losses at the gene ends were 7 bases for V and 7 bases for J; bases not matched to a gene: 7. As DNA, the CDR3 is TGTGCCAGCACGGGGGACAGGGCGGACGGGGAGCTGTTTTTT. Translation: CASTGDRADGELFF.

The J gene is TRBJ2-3, the V gene TRBV9; 14 bases match TRBD2. V was clipped by 4 bases and J by 2 bases; unmatched bases: 6. The CDR3 is 17 residues long. Germline assignment: CDR1 SGDLS and CDR2 YYNGEE. The CDR3 reads CASSSRLAGGTTDTQYF. The CDR3 nucleotides are TGTGCCAGCAGCTCAAGACTAGCGGGGGGGACCACAGATACGCAGTATTTT.

In this sample, this clonotype turned up a few times. V gene TRBV24-1 combines with J gene TRBJ1-2; D is uncertain. The V end was cut by 5 bases, the J end by 5 bases, with 11 bases between. Germline values: CDR1 KGHDR, CDR2 SFDVKD. The CDR3 has 13 amino acids. The DNA of the CDR3 is TGTGCCACCAGTGCGACGGCCGCATATGGCTACACCTTC. It codes for CATSATAAYGYTF.

The table lists this clonotype with many counts. The genes are TRBV10-3 and TRBJ2-2, with 10 bases lining up with TRBD2. The CDR3 spans 15 residues. The junction had 1 base not matched to a gene; V was cut back by 5 bases and J by 1 base. Germline V lookup: CDR1 ENHRY, CDR2 SYGVKD. The CDR3: CAISRTSGNTGELFF. The CDR3 DNA reads TGTGCCATCAGTAGGACTAGCGGGAACACCGGGGAGCTGTTTTTT.

This clonotype came up many times. The rearrangement uses TRBV9 and TRBJ2-3; 13 bases match TRBD2. Germline V lookup: CDR1 SGDLS, CDR2 YYNGEE. V trimming: 3 bases; J trimming: 3 bases; junction bases outside the gene matches: 1. This CDR3 is built from 15 residues. The CDR3 region has the DNA TGTGCCAGCAGCGGGACTAGCGGGAGAACAGATACGCAGTATTTT. Amino acid sequence: CASSGTSGRTDTQYF.

The V gene is TRBV10-3, the J gene TRBJ2-3; D might be TRBD1 (6 bases). In germline, CDR1 is ENHRY, CDR2 SYGVKD. The CDR3 runs 16 residues. V dropped 0 bases and J dropped 5 bases, with 15 bases sitting between them. Here the CDR3 DNA reads TGTGCCATCAGTGAGTCGGGGGCGCAGGGCGGAGATACGCAGTATTTT. It encodes CAISESGAQGGDTQYF.

Many counts were recorded for this clonotype. This chain links TRBV7-2 with TRBJ2-5; 7 nucleotides agree with TRBD1. This CDR3 has 14 residues. V dropped 3 bases and J dropped 3; count of bases not matched to a gene: 4. Germline V gene lookup returns CDR1 SGHTA and CDR2 FQGNSA. CDR3 coding DNA: TGTGCCAGCAGCTTCCAGACAGGGAAAGAGACCCAGTACTTC. Protein: CASSFQTGKETQYF. Filled out from reference TRBV7-2 and TRBJ2-5, the complete variable domain reads GAGVSQSPSNKVTEKGKDVELRCDPISGHTALYWYRQSLGQGLEFLIYFQGNSAPDKSGLPSDRFSAERTGGSVSTLTIQRTQQEDSAVYLCASSFQTGKETQYFGPGTRLLVL.